This TCR beta chain emerged from a study of T-cell reconstitution after alpha-beta-depleted transplantation in children. Study outcomes and limitations: The origin of alpha-beta T cells about two months after transplant was reportedly several hundred expanded graft clones.

Preparing the TCRbeta library involved the use of unique molecular identifiers. One entry per CDR3 protein results from TCRdb running MiXCR on the PCR reads. The table records nearly 350,000 distinct CDR3 sequences, about a sixth of them present only once. A few counts support this clonotype. What it binds is unknown. There are 14 residues in the CDR3. The V and J ends lost 3 bases and 5 bases, in that order; junction bases with no gene match: 7. From germline, CDR1 is SGHRS and CDR2 YFSETQ. The rearrangement uses TRBV5-1 and TRBJ2-5; 7 nucleotides agree with TRBD1. Sequencing was performed on PBMCs, mostly from graft donor cells, taken 360 days after TCRalphabeta/CD19-depleted stem cell transplant. The clonotype originates from a male patient under 10 years old who had a stem cell transplant for acute lymphoblastic leukemia, so the T cells may come from the graft donor. CDR3 sequence reads: CASSSRQGWETQYF. The DNA of the CDR3 is TGCGCCAGCAGCTCAAGACAGGGTTGGGAGACCCAGTACTTC.